These 26 T cell receptor beta chains were sequenced from one sample in a study of T-cell reconstitution after alpha-beta-depleted transplantation in children. Library preparation (for TCRbeta) was performed with unique molecular identifiers. From the PCR reads, TCRdb called clonotypes with MiXCR, one entry per CDR3 protein. The data contain about 300,000 distinct CDR3 sequences, over 9.5% of them singletons. Sequenced here: PBMCs, sampled before TCRalphabeta/CD19-depleted stem cell transplant. These receptors all stem from a boy in the first two years of life with acute myeloid leukemia, due to receive a stem cell transplant.

This clonotype was seen only a few times. The V and J genes are TRBV6-5 and TRBJ2-7; 8 positions match TRBD1. Looked up from germline, CDR1 is MNHEY and CDR2 is SVGAGI. Trimming removed 5 bases from V and 3 bases from J; junction bases left unmatched: 12. The CDR3 extends over 16 amino acids. CDR3 sequence: CASSPGQGGRFYEQYF. CDR3 nucleotides: TGTGCCAGCAGTCCCGGACAGGGAGGAAGATTCTACGAGCAGTACTTC.

Only a few counts were recorded for this clonotype. The rearrangement joins TRBV2 to TRBJ1-6; D remains ambiguous. This CDR3 is 15 amino acids long. V shed 5 bases and J shed 0 bases, with 8 bases lying between them. The germline CDR1 and CDR2 sequences are SNHLY and FYNNEI. The CDR3 nucleotides are TGTGCCAGCAGTATCAGGAGCTCCTATAATTCACCCCTCCACTTT. Its protein is CASSIRSSYNSPLHF.

The V call is TRBV19, the J call TRBJ2-1; tentatively, D is TRBD1 (6 bases). With 1 base removed from V and 13 bases from J, the gap between germline ends came to 11 bases. Germline lookup yields CDR1 LNHDA and CDR2 SQIVND (reference sequence). The CDR3 has 12 amino acids. The CDR3 loop is CASSIVGGAQFF. CDR3 coding DNA: TGTGCCAGTAGTATAGTAGGGGGTGCTCAGTTCTTC.

This clonotype was counted many times. This rearrangement joins TRBV5-1 to TRBJ2-2; TRBD1 is a possible D gene (6 bases). CDR3 length equals 14 residues. Germline CDR1 reads SGHRS; CDR2 reads YFSETQ. V was shortened by 6 bases and J by 5 bases, with 14 bases between the two germline ends. The CDR3 bases are TGCGCCAGCATCCGAGACAGGAATACCGGGGAGCTGTTTTTT. Translation: CASIRDRNTGELFF.

This clonotype was seen ten or more times. The rearrangement uses TRBV28 and TRBJ2-1, with 8 bases aligning to TRBD2. The CDR3 is made up of 15 amino acids. V was pared by 7 bases and J by 4 bases, with 9 bases of the junction left unmatched. Germline CDR1 MDHEN, CDR2 SYDVKM. The CDR3 region is CASMNPGGVYNEQFF. CDR3 DNA: TGTGCCAGCATGAATCCGGGGGGGGTTTACAATGAGCAGTTCTTC.

The V call is TRBV7-2, the J call TRBJ1-6, with 9 bases identical to TRBD1. This CDR3 spans 17 amino acids. V lost 1 base to trimming and J lost 5 bases; unmatched junction nucleotides: 6. Per germline, CDR1 SGHTA and CDR2 FQGNSA. This CDR3 reads CASSLGTGTGNNSPLHF. CDR3 DNA: TGTGCCAGCAGCTTAGGAACCGGGACAGGGAATAATTCACCCCTCCACTTT. The entire variable domain, with the rest obtained from reference TRBV7-2 and TRBJ1-6, is as follows: GAGVSQSPSNKVTEKGKDVELRCDPISGHTALYWYRQSLGQGLEFLIYFQGNSAPDKSGLPSDRFSAERTGGSVSTLTIQRTQQEDSAVYLCASSLGTGTGNNSPLHFGNGTRLTVT.

This clonotype was picked up many times. The chain couples TRBV29-1 to TRBJ2-1, with D perhaps TRBD2 (5 bases). Germline V gene sequence: CDR1 SQVTM, CDR2 ANQGSEA. This CDR3 region has 15 residues. V dropped 1 base and J dropped 0 bases, with 10 bases sitting between them. The CDR3 loop is CSVEGLASSYNEQFF. For the CDR3, the DNA is TGCAGCGTTGAAGGTTTAGCGAGCTCCTACAATGAGCAGTTCTTC.

This clonotype came up many times. The chain recombines TRBV5-1 with TRBJ2-2; possible D gene TRBD2, 5 bases. This CDR3 comprises 20 residues. Germline-derived CDR1 and CDR2 are SGHRS and YFSETQ. Trimming cost V 0 bases and J 3 bases, with 24 bases left between them. The CDR3 is CASSLVGSTGVPLDTGELFF. CDR3 DNA sequence: TGCGCCAGCAGCTTGGTGGGAAGCACCGGGGTTCCTTTGGACACCGGGGAGCTGTTTTTT.

This clonotype was counted many times. J is TRBJ1-4 and V is TRBV5-5, with D unclear. Germline V gives CDR1 SGHKS, CDR2 YYEKEE (reference sequence). The CDR3 is 14 amino acids. V shed 5 bases and J shed 8 bases, with 16 bases lying between them. CDR3 nucleotide sequence: TGTGCCAGCAGGAAGGGTGAGGGCAGCGAAAAACTGTTTTTT. Amino acid sequence: CASRKGEGSEKLFF.

This clonotype was detected many times. The chain joins TRBV6-5 to TRBJ2-7; D is possibly TRBD1 (6 bases). Trimming shortened V by 2 bases and J by 3 bases, and 17 bases separated the two germline ends. The CDR3 extends over 16 amino acids. The V gene's germline CDR1 is MNHEY and CDR2 SVGAGI. CDR3 in amino acids: CASSYTPGAVYYEQYF. CDR3 in DNA: TGTGCCAGCAGTTACACCCCAGGGGCCGTCTACTACGAGCAGTACTTC.

Many counts were recorded for this clonotype. The chain couples TRBV6-6 to TRBJ2-1; D remains unclear. V lost 2 bases, J lost 9 bases, and 8 bases lay in between. Looked up from germline, CDR1 is MNHNY and CDR2 is SVGAGI (reference sequence). This CDR3 region has 12 residues. The CDR3 is CASSYGYTEQFF. The CDR3 coding sequence is TGTGCCAGCAGTTACGGGTATACTGAGCAGTTCTTC.

This clonotype was recorded many times. The rearrangement uses TRBV7-2 and TRBJ2-1; 10 bases match TRBD2. The CDR3 runs to 16 residues. Germline assignment: CDR1 SGHTA and CDR2 FQGNSA. V lost 5 bases to trimming and J lost 8 bases; unmatched junction nucleotides: 12. CDR3 bases: TGTGCCAGCAGCCCCTGGAGTAGCGGGGGGATCTATGAGCAGTTCTTC. This sequence encodes CASSPWSSGGIYEQFF. The entire variable domain, with the rest obtained from reference TRBV7-2 and TRBJ2-1, is as follows: GAGVSQSPSNKVTEKGKDVELRCDPISGHTALYWYRQSLGQGLEFLIYFQGNSAPDKSGLPSDRFSAERTGGSVSTLTIQRTQQEDSAVYLCASSPWSSGGIYEQFFGPGTRLTVL.

This clonotype was seen repeatedly, ten times or more. The rearrangement uses TRBV5-5 and TRBJ2-7, with 7 bases identical to TRBD1. Germline V gives CDR1 SGHKS, CDR2 YYEKEE (reference sequence). The V gene end was trimmed by 0 bases and the J gene end by 4 bases; junction bases not matched to a gene: 10. CDR3 length equals 16 residues. The CDR3 sequence is CASSLAIFDREYEQYF. CDR3 in DNA: TGTGCCAGCAGCTTGGCCATATTCGACAGGGAATACGAGCAGTACTTC.

This clonotype was picked up many times. V and J are TRBV15 and TRBJ2-7; the D gene is possibly TRBD2 (5 bases). V was pared by 3 bases and J by 5 bases, with 29 bases between. The CDR3 extends over 19 amino acids. From germline, CDR1 is LNHNV and CDR2 YYDKDF (reference sequence). The DNA for the CDR3 is TGTGCCACCAGCAGGGATCGGGAATTAGGTGGTGGGGAAAAGAACGAGCAGTACTTC. Translating gives CATSRDRELGGGEKNEQYF.

This clonotype was counted a few times. The chain carries TRBV4-2 and TRBJ2-7; 14 bases match TRBD2. V trimming: 3 bases; J trimming: 3 bases; junction bases outside the gene matches: 1. The CDR3 has 15 residues. The germline V gene has CDR1 LGHNA and CDR2 YNFKEQ. The CDR3 coding sequence is TGTGCCAGCAGCCACGGACTAGCGGGAGGCTACGAGCAGTACTTC. Translating it yields CASSHGLAGGYEQYF.

This clonotype showed up many times. V usage is TRBV20-1 and J usage is TRBJ2-3; D remains ambiguous. The germline V gene encodes CDR1 DFQATT and CDR2 SNEGSKA (reference sequence). With 0 bases removed from V and 3 bases from J, the gap between germline ends came to 19 bases. This CDR3 has 17 amino acids. DNA for the CDR3: TGCAGTGCTAGAGACCCCCGGCGCGAAGGGCCGACAGATACGCAGTATTTT. Encoded protein: CSARDPRREGPTDTQYF.

A few counts support this clonotype. V and J are TRBV12-3 or TRBV12-4 and TRBJ2-7, with 8 bases fitting TRBD2. This CDR3 region has 15 residues. J was trimmed by 2 bases and V by 5 bases; bases with no gene match: 8. CDR3 in amino acids: CASSTWTSSTYEQYF. The CDR3 DNA reads as TGTGCCAGCAGTACCTGGACTAGCAGTACCTACGAGCAGTACTTC.

This clonotype was seen at least ten times. V gene TRBV6-2 or TRBV6-3 combines with J gene TRBJ1-5; D unresolved. V lost 5 bases and J lost 0, with 14 bases in between. This CDR3 is built from 16 residues. Germline assignment: CDR1 MNHEY and CDR2 SVGEGT. The CDR3 DNA follows: TGTGCCAGCAGTCCACCAGGACGGCATAGCAATCAGCCCCAGCATTTT. Its translation is CASSPPGRHSNQPQHF.

This clonotype showed up many times. This chain links TRBV9 with TRBJ2-2, with a weak D call TRBD2 (6 bases). V gave up 1 base and J gave up 4 bases, with 14 bases separating them. The V gene's germline CDR1 is SGDLS and CDR2 YYNGEE. The CDR3 runs to 16 residues. CDR3 protein: CASSVMEGRSTGELFF. The CDR3 DNA reads TGTGCCAGCAGCGTAATGGAGGGAAGGTCCACCGGGGAGCTGTTTTTT.

This clonotype has a handful of counts. This chain connects TRBV7-9 to TRBJ2-5; weak D call: TRBD1 (5 bases). V was cut by 1 base and J by 4 bases, with 10 bases left in between. CDR1 SEHNR and CDR2 FQNEAQ come from the germline V gene (reference sequence). This CDR3 is built from 14 residues. CDR3 DNA: TGTGCCAGCAGCTTAGTAACAGGAGCAGAGACCCAGTACTTC. Its translation is CASSLVTGAETQYF.

In this sample, this clonotype turned up a few times. The V gene is TRBV9, the J gene TRBJ2-1; D may match TRBD1 or TRBD2 (6 bases each). This CDR3 comprises 14 residues. V dropped 0 bases and J dropped 7 bases, with 11 bases sitting between them. Germline assignment: CDR1 SGDLS and CDR2 YYNGEE. The DNA of the CDR3 is TGTGCCAGCAGCGTAGGATGGGGGGCGAATGAGCAGTTCTTC. This translates into CASSVGWGANEQFF.

This chain links TRBV7-2 with TRBJ2-2; 11 nucleotides agree with TRBD2. Germline lookup yields CDR1 SGHTA and CDR2 FQGNSA. The CDR3 loop spans 16 amino acids. V shed 3 bases and J 6 bases; nucleotides not matched to a gene: 6. CDR3 amino acids: CASSLRPGLAAGELFF. The CDR3 nucleotides read TGTGCCAGCAGCTTGCGACCGGGACTAGCGGCCGGGGAGCTGTTTTTT.

This clonotype appeared many times. The J gene is TRBJ1-6, the V gene TRBV6-5; 9 bases are a match to TRBD1. CDR3 size: 15 residues. V lost 0 bases to trimming and J lost 10 bases; unmatched junction nucleotides: 4. CDR1 and CDR2 from the germline V gene are MNHEY and SVGAGI. CDR3 sequence (DNA): TGTGCCAGCAGTTACTCGACAGGGGGAGGCTCACCCCTCCACTTT. It codes for CASSYSTGGGSPLHF.

This clonotype was recorded many times. This chain links TRBV24-1 with TRBJ2-5; no clear D. The CDR3 has 13 amino acids. In germline, CDR1 is KGHDR, CDR2 SFDVKD. Trimming removed 8 bases at V and 2 bases at J, with 11 bases between. The CDR3 loop is CATMTPGQETQYF. DNA for the CDR3: TGTGCCACCATGACCCCAGGTCAAGAGACCCAGTACTTC.

This clonotype was recorded at least ten times. This chain connects TRBV4-3 to TRBJ2-4; the D gene is possibly TRBD1 (6 bases). Germline V CDR1 and CDR2: LGHNA, YSLEER. Trimming took 4 bases from V and 4 from J, leaving 17 bases between them. This CDR3 has 16 residues. The CDR3 DNA reads TGCGCCAGCAGCCCAGGTGCATCGCAGGGGAAAAACATTCAGTACTTC. The encoded protein is CASSPGASQGKNIQYF.

This clonotype was picked up a small number of times. The V call is TRBV10-3, the J call TRBJ2-1; D remains ambiguous. The CDR3 runs 20 residues. V was clipped by 3 bases and J by 2 bases, with 26 bases between them. CDR1 is ENHRY, CDR2 SYGVKD, per germline. In DNA, the CDR3 is TGTGCCATCAGTGACGTCGTGGCTAGATTAACAAGACGAACCTACAATGAGCAGTTCTTC. Translation: CAISDVVARLTRRTYNEQFF.